These 29 T cell receptor beta chains originate from one sample sequenced in a study of T cells in Graves' hyperthyroidism and ophthalmopathy. RNA transcripts were the template for amplifying TCR beta CDR3 regions. First-round RT-PCR of the TCR CDR3 relied on the HTBI primer set. TCRdb fed the multiplex PCR reads into MiXCR, producing one record per CDR3 protein. The sample yields approximately 210,000 distinct CDR3 sequences, about a sixth seen once. Sequences were obtained from blood. The receptors come from a man aged 50-60 years with Graves' hyperthyroidism.

This clonotype showed up many times. The V and J genes are TRBV29-1 and TRBJ2-7; maybe TRBD1 (6 bases). CDR1 and CDR2 (germline): SQVTM, ANQGSEA. Trimming took off 4 bases at V and 0 bases at J, with 22 bases between the two ends. The CDR3 spans 17 residues. The CDR3 DNA follows: TGCAGCGTTGCCCGTGGAAACAGGGCCACAAGCTCCTACGAGCAGTACTTC. It codes for CSVARGNRATSSYEQYF.

This clonotype was found many times. This chain links TRBV28 with TRBJ1-1; no definite D call. The CDR3 has 13 residues. Trimming removed 3 bases from V and 1 base from J, with 6 bases in between. Germline CDR1 and CDR2: MDHEN and SYDVKM. DNA for the CDR3: TGTGCCAGCAGTTTTCGACAGAACACTGAAGCTTTCTTT. It specifies CASSFRQNTEAFF.

This clonotype was counted at least ten times. This chain joins TRBV12-3 or TRBV12-4 and TRBJ2-1, with TRBD2 matching 10 bases. The CDR3 has 16 residues. J was trimmed by 5 bases and V by 3 bases; bases with no gene match: 7. CDR3 DNA sequence: TGTGCCAGCAGTTTCTCGACTAGCGGGCTTAACAATGAGCAGTTCTTC. Its protein is CASSFSTSGLNNEQFF.

This clonotype was seen many times. CDR3 nucleotide sequence: TGCGCCAGCAGCCGGGGCGGCAGGGGGATCGTAGACTATGGCTACACCTTC. Its protein is CASSRGGRGIVDYGYTF. V gene TRBV4-1 combines with J gene TRBJ1-2; TRBD1 agrees at 7 bases. J was trimmed by 3 bases and V by 4 bases; bases with no gene match: 14. Per the germline V gene, CDR1 is MGHRA and CDR2 is YSYEKL. The CDR3 runs to 17 residues.

This clonotype was recorded at least ten times. CDR3 in DNA: TGTGCCAGCAGTGTGGCCGGACAAGAGACCCAGTACTTC. Amino acid sequence: CASSVAGQETQYF. The chain has TRBV6-1 and TRBJ2-5; D not resolved. Trimming removed 4 bases at V and 2 bases at J, with 8 bases between. Per germline, CDR1 MNHNS and CDR2 SASEGT. The CDR3 runs 13 residues.

The chain links TRBV5-1 to TRBJ2-7; 10 positions agree with TRBD2. The CDR3 is made up of 14 amino acids. Germline CDR1 is SGHRS and CDR2 is YFSETQ. Losses at the gene ends were 5 bases for V and 10 bases for J; bases not matched to a gene: 12. The CDR3 nucleotides read TGCGCCAGCAGGGCTAGCGGGAGAGATACGGAACAGTACTTC. It is translated as CASRASGRDTEQYF.

Comment on this clonotype: The junction departs from the called germline gene at one end, perhaps through a read error. The V gene is TRBV5-1, the J gene TRBJ2-7; possibly TRBD2 for D (5 bases). Looked up from germline, CDR1 is SGHRS and CDR2 is YFSETQ. CDR3 length: 16 residues. The CDR3 loop reads CASNLVGSAEPYEQYF. DNA for the CDR3: TGCGCCAGCAACTTGGTTGGTAGCGCGGAACCCTACGAGCAGTACTTC.

This clonotype turned up a few times. The V and J genes are TRBV19 and TRBJ1-5; 10 nucleotides align to TRBD1. Germline CDR1 reads LNHDA; CDR2 reads SQIVND (reference sequence). The CDR3 loop spans 16 amino acids. Trimming at V came to 2 bases and at J to 6 bases, leaving 7 bases not matched to a gene. The CDR3 DNA is TGTGCCAGTAGTATACGTGAAGGACAGGGGGGTCAGCCCCAGCATTTT. Its protein is CASSIREGQGGQPQHF.

This clonotype was recorded at least ten times. This chain connects TRBV20-1 to TRBJ2-7; 7 bases are shared with TRBD2. Germline values: CDR1 DFQATT, CDR2 SNEGSKA (reference sequence). This CDR3 spans 17 amino acids. V lost 0 bases and J lost 3; bases outside the gene matches: 14. The CDR3 loop reads CSARDPNGGGGYYEQYF. DNA for the CDR3: TGCAGTGCTAGAGATCCCAACGGCGGGGGTGGGTACTACGAGCAGTACTTC.

This clonotype was seen only a few times. The rearrangement uses TRBV6-2 or TRBV6-3 and TRBJ2-7, with 8 bases matching TRBD2. J lost 5 bases, V lost 4 bases, and 10 bases had no gene match. This CDR3 has 15 amino acids. Per germline, CDR1 MNHEY and CDR2 SVGEGT. The CDR3 sequence: CASSSPGGGFDEQYF. The CDR3 nucleotides are TGTGCCAGCAGTTCCCCCGGGGGGGGATTCGACGAGCAGTACTTC.

This clonotype was seen a handful of times. The chain is built from TRBV2 and TRBJ2-7; unclear D gene. There are 13 residues in the CDR3. Trimming pared 8 bases from V and 3 bases from J, leaving 14 bases between. Looked up from germline, CDR1 is SNHLY and CDR2 is FYNNEI. This CDR3 reads CASCQHSCYEQYF. DNA of the CDR3: TGTGCCAGCTGCCAGCACAGTTGCTACGAGCAGTACTTC.

This clonotype has ten or more counts. This chain connects TRBV27 to TRBJ2-5, with TRBD1 identical over 8 bases. The CDR3 has 16 residues. Trimming removed 6 bases from V and 5 bases from J; junction bases left unmatched: 14. CDR1 and CDR2 (germline): MNHEY, SMNVEV (reference sequence). CDR3 bases: TGTGCCAGCAGCCCAATTCGGGGGACAGGTGGGGAGACCCAGTACTTC. Its protein is CASSPIRGTGGETQYF.

Many counts were recorded for this clonotype. The J gene is TRBJ2-1, the V gene TRBV5-1; 12 bases line up with TRBD2. Germline CDR1 SGHRS, CDR2 YFSETQ. CDR3 length: 18 residues. J was trimmed by 2 bases and V by 1 base; bases with no gene match: 7. CDR3 DNA: TGCGCCAGCAGCTTGCGATCTAGCGGGAGGGCCGCCTACAATGAGCAGTTCTTC. Translation: CASSLRSSGRAAYNEQFF.

The rearrangement uses TRBV7-3 and TRBJ2-2; TRBD2 matches 7 bases. This CDR3 region has 15 residues. V was clipped by 5 bases and J by 0 bases; unmatched bases: 3. From germline, CDR1 is SGHTA and CDR2 FQGTGA. CDR3 in amino acids: CASSITSANTGELFF. The CDR3 nucleotides read TGTGCCAGCAGCATCACTAGCGCGAACACCGGGGAGCTGTTTTTT.

The chain recombines TRBV24-1 with TRBJ2-7; D unclear. Looked up from germline, CDR1 is KGHDR and CDR2 is SFDVKD. V lost 3 bases to trimming and J lost 2 bases, with 7 bases between them. The CDR3 consists of 13 residues. The CDR3 sequence: CATSDPLTYEQYF. CDR3 nucleotide sequence: TGTGCCACCAGTGATCCGCTTACCTACGAGCAGTACTTC.

This clonotype appeared a few times. V gene TRBV12-3 or TRBV12-4 combines with J gene TRBJ2-2; no reliable D call. This CDR3 spans 12 amino acids. V dropped 5 bases and J dropped 6 bases, with 7 bases sitting between them. The CDR3 sequence is CASSPLPGELFF. In DNA form, the CDR3 reads TGTGCCAGCAGTCCCCTTCCCGGGGAGCTGTTTTTT.

The chain employs TRBV28 and TRBJ2-2; D not resolved. Germline V CDR1 and CDR2: MDHEN, SYDVKM. Trimming pared 11 bases from V and 1 base from J, leaving 11 bases between. The CDR3 sequence is 13 residues long. CDR3 sequence: CAGRNLNTGELFF. Written as DNA, the CDR3 is TGTGCCGGTCGGAATCTGAACACCGGGGAGCTGTTTTTT.

This clonotype showed up many times. The chain links TRBV12-3 or TRBV12-4 to TRBJ2-7, with D hard to call. This CDR3 is built from 11 residues. V lost 4 bases and J 3 bases, leaving 4 bases between the germline ends. The CDR3 DNA sequence: TGTGCCAGCAGTTATATCTACGAGCAGTACTTC. Protein: CASSYIYEQYF.

This clonotype has at least ten counts. The chain carries TRBV12-3 or TRBV12-4 and TRBJ2-2; tentative D call: TRBD2 (5 bases). The CDR3 runs 16 residues. V was cut by 6 bases and J by 4 bases, with 18 bases left in between. CDR3 in DNA: TGTGCCAGCAGACCCCGGGGAGCACGCGGCACCGGGGAGCTGTTTTTT. Translated, it gives CASRPRGARGTGELFF.

This clonotype was picked up many times. One junction end disagrees with the germline gene, perhaps due to a read error. V and J are TRBV7-7 and TRBJ2-1; tentative D call: TRBD2 (6 bases). The germline gives CDR1 SSHAT, CDR2 FNYEAQ (reference sequence). CDR3 length: 13 residues. The CDR3 sequence is CASSSGRLNEQFF. The CDR3 nucleotides are TGTGCTAGCAGCTCCGGGAGACTCAATGAGCAGTTCTTC.

This clonotype was detected a few times. The chain carries TRBV6-6 and TRBJ2-5; unclear D gene. CDR3 size: 15 residues. V lost 1 base and J 2 bases, leaving 11 bases between the germline ends. Germline assignment: CDR1 MNHNY and CDR2 SVGAGI (reference sequence). In DNA form, the CDR3 reads TGTGCCAGCAGTTACTGGGGTAGCAGTCAAGAGACCCAGTACTTC. This sequence encodes CASSYWGSSQETQYF.

This clonotype was seen ten or more times. The J gene is TRBJ1-2, the V gene TRBV7-8, with TRBD1 as a possible D gene (6 bases). Germline CDR1 is SGHVS and CDR2 is FQNEAQ. CDR3 length equals 14 residues. V dropped 4 bases and J dropped 7 bases, with 16 bases sitting between them. The CDR3 loop reads CASSSVSTGTGYTF. Written as DNA, the CDR3 is TGTGCCAGCAGCTCCGTTTCTACAGGGACTGGCTACACCTTC.

This clonotype was recorded many times. This sequence joins TRBV24-1 and TRBJ2-3, with TRBD2 identical over 8 bases. The CDR3 contains 16 residues. J was trimmed by 6 bases and V by 3 bases; bases with no gene match: 10. The germline CDR1 and CDR2 sequences are KGHDR and SFDVKD. CDR3 bases: TGTGCCACCAGTGATCCTTTAGCGGGATCTGACGATACGCAGTATTTT. It yields the protein CATSDPLAGSDDTQYF.

The V call is TRBV28, the J call TRBJ1-5; possible D gene TRBD1, 5 bases. V was shortened by 8 bases and J by 1 base, with 15 bases between the two germline ends. The CDR3 runs to 15 residues. The germline CDR1 and CDR2 sequences are MDHEN and SYDVKM. CDR3 amino acids: CASFTQGLSNQPQHF. CDR3 DNA sequence: TGTGCCAGCTTCACGCAGGGTTTGAGCAATCAGCCCCAGCATTTT.

This clonotype was counted ten times or more. The chain combines TRBV7-9 with TRBJ2-5; possible D gene TRBD1, 6 bases. The CDR3 sequence is 14 residues long. Germline V CDR1 and CDR2: SEHNR, FQNEAQ (reference sequence). Trimming cost V 3 bases and J 5 bases, with 13 bases left between them. The DNA for the CDR3 is TGTGCCAGCAGCTTCTCCCAGGGGATGGAGACCCAGTACTTC. This translates into CASSFSQGMETQYF.

The count of this clonotype is one. The rearrangement joins TRBV4-1 to TRBJ1-6; 11 bases are shared with TRBD1. Unmatched junction bases numbered 4, after V lost 6 bases and J lost 9 bases. The CDR3 contains 14 residues. CDR1 and CDR2 (germline): MGHRA, YSYEKL. The CDR3 is CASSSGTGGSPLHF. DNA of the CDR3: TGCGCCAGCAGTTCGGGGACAGGGGGTTCACCCCTCCACTTT.

This chain connects TRBV9 to TRBJ2-1, with 10 bases identical to TRBD2. J was trimmed by 8 bases and V by 0 bases; bases with no gene match: 8. Germline V gives CDR1 SGDLS, CDR2 YYNGEE. The CDR3 loop spans 16 amino acids. The CDR3 spells CASSVVASGGYDEQFF. Written as DNA, the CDR3 is TGTGCCAGCAGCGTAGTCGCTAGCGGGGGTTATGATGAGCAGTTCTTC.

This clonotype was found many times. The chain combines TRBV5-1 with TRBJ1-1; TRBD1 might be the D (6 bases). CDR3 length: 13 residues. Germline V gene data show CDR1 as SGHRS and CDR2 as YFSETQ. V lost 0 bases to trimming and J lost 11 bases, with 14 bases between them. The CDR3 reads CASSLDSQGTAFF. The CDR3 coding sequence is TGCGCCAGCAGCTTGGACAGTCAGGGGACGGCTTTCTTT.

The rearrangement joins TRBV10-1 to TRBJ2-7; D remains unclear. The germline V and J ends were trimmed by 9 bases and 3 bases, with 18 bases remaining between them. Germline CDR1 WNHNN, CDR2 SYGVQD (reference sequence). CDR3 length: 14 residues. CDR3 bases: TGCGCCAGACCTAGGACGGACCTCCTCTACGAGCAGTACTTC. Translating gives CARPRTDLLYEQYF.